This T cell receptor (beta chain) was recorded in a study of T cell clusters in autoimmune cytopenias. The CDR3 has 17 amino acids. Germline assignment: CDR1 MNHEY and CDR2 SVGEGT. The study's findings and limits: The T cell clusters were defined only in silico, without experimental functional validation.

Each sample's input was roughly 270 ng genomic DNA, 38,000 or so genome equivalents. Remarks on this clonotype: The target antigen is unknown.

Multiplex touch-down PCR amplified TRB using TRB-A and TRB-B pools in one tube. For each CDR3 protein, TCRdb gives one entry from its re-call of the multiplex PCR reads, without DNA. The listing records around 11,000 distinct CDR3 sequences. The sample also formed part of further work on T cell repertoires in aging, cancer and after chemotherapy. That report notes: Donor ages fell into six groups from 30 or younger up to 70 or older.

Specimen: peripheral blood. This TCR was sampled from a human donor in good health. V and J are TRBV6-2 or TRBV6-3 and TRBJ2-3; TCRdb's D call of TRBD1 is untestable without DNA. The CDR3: CASSSPLGGASTDTQYF.